Each of the 13 T cell receptor beta chains below was sequenced from the same sample in a study of post-analysis software for immune sequencing data. General study results and limits: TRBV5-6, TRBV5-1 and TRBV20-1 were among a few TRBV segments more frequent in patients than controls.

The antigens of these receptors remain unknown. Unique molecular identifiers were present in the TCR beta cDNA libraries. A single record per CDR3 protein comes from TCRdb applying MiXCR to the PCR reads. The sample lists about 810,000 distinct CDR3 sequences; approximately 57% were seen once. Sequenced: blood. These TCRs come from a girl between 5 and 17 years old with multiple sclerosis.

This clonotype was counted a few times. The chain is built from TRBV20-1 and TRBJ2-5, with 11 bases identical to TRBD2. The CDR3 has 15 amino acids. Germline V gives CDR1 DFQATT, CDR2 SNEGSKA (reference sequence). Trimming removed 5 bases from V and 3 bases from J; junction bases left unmatched: 8. DNA of the CDR3: TGCAGTGCTGAAAGGGGACTAGCGGAAGAAGAGACCCAGTACTTC. This codes for CSAERGLAEEETQYF.

The chain carries TRBV20-1 and TRBJ2-5; D might be TRBD1 (5 bases). The CDR3 is 13 residues long. Germline V gene data show CDR1 as DFQATT and CDR2 as SNEGSKA (reference sequence). V lost 5 bases and J 7 bases, leaving 17 bases between the germline ends. The DNA for the CDR3 is TGCAGTGCTGCACCTCAGACAGCAGGGACCCAGTACTTC. It translates to CSAAPQTAGTQYF.

Comment on this clonotype: Compared with germline, one end of the junction differs, possibly owing to a read error. This sequence joins TRBV28 and TRBJ1-2, with TRBD1 matching 9 bases. Germline CDR1 MDHEN, CDR2 SYDVKM. The CDR3 spans 15 residues. The CDR3 bases are TGTGCCCGCAGTTTATTCTCGGGACAGGGTTACGGCTACACCTTC. Protein sequence: CARSLFSGQGYGYTF.

This clonotype was counted ten times or more. One end of the junction varies from germline; a read error may be responsible. CDR3 in DNA: TGTGCCAGCAGCTTAGCGGGGACAGGGGGCTACGAGCAGTACTTC. Translated, it gives CASSLAGTGGYEQYF. This chain connects TRBV5-1 to TRBJ2-7; 11 bases match TRBD1. Germline CDR1 is SGHRS and CDR2 is YFSETQ. There are 15 residues in the CDR3.

The gene calls are TRBV6-6 and TRBJ1-2; TRBD1 agrees at 7 bases. From germline, CDR1 is MNHNY and CDR2 SVGAGI (reference sequence). The CDR3 consists of 16 residues. The trim removed 1 base at V and 0 bases at J, leaving 5 bases unmatched. The CDR3 protein is CASSYLGQYSNYGYTF. For the CDR3, the DNA is TGTGCCAGCAGTTACTTGGGACAGTACTCTAACTATGGCTACACCTTC.

The J gene is TRBJ2-3, the V gene TRBV7-3; the match to TRBD2 covers 10 bases. Per the germline V gene, CDR1 is SGHTA and CDR2 is FQGTGA. This CDR3 spans 16 amino acids. J was trimmed by 1 base and V by 5 bases; bases with no gene match: 6. The DNA for the CDR3 is TGTGCCAGCAGCCGTACTAGCGGGGACGGCACAGATACGCAGTATTTT. Protein product: CASSRTSGDGTDTQYF.

This clonotype has just a few counts. The J gene is TRBJ2-7, the V gene TRBV5-1, with TRBD2 matching over 13 bases. The DNA end favors TRBJ2-5, so the J call may be wrong. The CDR3 is 18 residues long. The germline CDR1 and CDR2 sequences are SGHRS and YFSETQ. The CDR3, as DNA: TGCGCCAGCAGCGATCCGGGACTAGCGGGGAAGGCAAGAGAGACCCAGTACTTC. Amino acids: CASSDPGLAGKARETQYF.

The chain combines TRBV12-3 or TRBV12-4 with TRBJ2-1; 7 nucleotides align to TRBD2. The CDR3 has 16 residues. The V and J ends lost 2 bases and 4 bases, in that order; junction bases with no gene match: 8. The CDR3: CASSLRAAGKYNEQFF. Here the CDR3 DNA reads TGTGCCAGCAGTTTACGGGCAGCGGGAAAATACAATGAGCAGTTCTTC.

The chain employs TRBV20-1 and TRBJ2-7; 11 bases align to TRBD2. Germline loops: CDR1 DFQATT, CDR2 SNEGSKA (reference sequence). The junction had 6 bases not matched to a gene; V was cut back by 2 bases and J by 3 bases. This CDR3 comprises 15 residues. For the CDR3, the DNA is TGCAGTGCTAGAACGACTAGCGGGGCCCTCTACGAGCAGTACTTC. Its translation is CSARTTSGALYEQYF.

V is TRBV15 and J is TRBJ2-7; TRBD2 matches at 9 bases. The CDR3 sequence is 15 residues long. Germline CDR1 reads LNHNV; CDR2 reads YYDKDF (reference sequence). Trimming cost V 5 bases and J 2 bases; bases outside gene matches: 7. CDR3 nucleotides: TGTGCCACCAGCGTGGGGCCTAGCGGGACCTACGAGCAGTACTTC. Its translation: CATSVGPSGTYEQYF. The full variable domain, rest sourced from reference TRBV15 and TRBJ2-7, is DAMVIQNPRYQVTQFGKPVTLSCSQTLNHNVMYWYQQKSSQAPKLLFHYYDKDFNNEADTPDNFQSRRPNTSFCFLDIRSPGLGDTAMYLCATSVGPSGTYEQYFGPGTRLTVT.

This rearrangement joins TRBV7-2 to TRBJ1-2; D call uncertain. Germline loops: CDR1 SGHTA, CDR2 FQGNSA. The germline V and J ends were trimmed by 2 bases and 8 bases, with 12 bases remaining between them. CDR3 size: 13 residues. The DNA of the CDR3 is TGTGCCAGCAGCTTAATGGGCGCTTGGGGCTACACCTTC. This gives the protein CASSLMGAWGYTF.

This clonotype has only one observation. V usage is TRBV18 and J usage is TRBJ1-1; no firm D call. The V and J ends lost 6 bases and 4 bases respectively, with 18 bases between them. Germline assignment: CDR1 KGHSH and CDR2 LQKENI. The length of the CDR3 is 15 residues. The CDR3 is CASSRRTGWGTEAFF. The CDR3 DNA sequence: TGTGCCAGCTCCCGTCGGACGGGGTGGGGCACTGAAGCTTTCTTT.

The rearrangement uses TRBV20-1 and TRBJ2-7, with 10 nucleotides matching TRBD1. V shed 6 bases and J 1 base; nucleotides not matched to a gene: 12. The CDR3 spans 16 residues. Germline V gene lookup returns CDR1 DFQATT and CDR2 SNEGSKA (reference sequence). Written as DNA, the CDR3 is TGCAGTGCCTCCGGGGACAGGGGAAGGGGATCCTACGAGCAGTACTTC. Translating it yields CSASGDRGRGSYEQYF.